This is a list of T cell receptor beta chains from one sample in a study of CD8 T cells in ankylosing spondylitis. TCRdb passed the 5' RACE reads through MiXCR, listing each CDR3 protein once. The data show around 150,000 distinct CDR3 sequences, with around 18% seen just once and about 8.3% held by the top ten. Sequences were obtained from blood, either unsorted or a sorted T cell fraction (not recorded which). The receptor source for this set is a male donor with ankylosing spondylitis or in good health (not recorded which). CDR3s include the opening cysteine and the closing phenylalanine or tryptophan. The order of the fields is V gene, D gene, clone size, J gene, CDR3 protein, CDR3 DNA. A D gene is named only where the DNA matches it firmly. Clone size is not always given. Where it is, it says once, few, many or a class for expanded clones.

TRBV9	TRBD2	many	TRBJ2-1	CASNSGLTYNEQFF	TGTGCCAGCAACTCGGGACTAACCTACAATGAGCAGTTCTTC
TRBV18	NA	many	TRBJ2-7	CASSPYLEDEQYF	TGTGCCAGCTCACCATACCTAGAGGACGAGCAGTACTTC
TRBV3-1	NA	NA	TRBJ1-1	CASSQRGTEAFF	TGTGCCAGCAGCCAAAGGGGCACTGAAGCTTTCTTT
TRBV27	TRBD1	NA	TRBJ1-4	CASRWTGGGEKLFF	TGTGCCAGCAGGTGGACAGGGGGCGGTGAAAAACTGTTTTTT
TRBV5-1	NA	many	TRBJ1-4	CASSFGYRSTNEKLFF	TGCGCCAGCAGCTTTGGGTACAGATCAACTAATGAAAAACTGTTTTTT
TRBV7-3	TRBD1	NA	TRBJ2-7	CASSFTGGSYEQYF	TGTGCCAGCAGCTTTACAGGGGGCTCTTACGAGCAGTACTTC
TRBV9	NA	many	TRBJ2-3	CASSVTSSTSTDTQYF	TGTGCCAGCAGCGTAACCTCCTCTACTAGCACAGATACGCAGTATTTT
TRBV11-2	TRBD1	many	TRBJ2-5	CASSPRRGQGYKETQYF	TGTGCCAGCAGCCCTCGGAGGGGACAGGGGTATAAAGAGACCCAGTACTTC
TRBV20-1	TRBD1	many	TRBJ1-2	CSAPTGARDGYTF	TGCAGTGCTCCGACAGGGGCGCGAGATGGCTACACCTTC
TRBV27	TRBD2	NA	TRBJ2-1	CASSPYSGKMSDEQFF	TGTGCCAGCAGTCCCTATAGCGGGAAGATGAGCGATGAGCAGTTCTTC
TRBV28	NA	few	TRBJ1-5	CASRPAWTPSNQPQHF	TGTGCCAGCAGACCCGCCTGGACACCTAGCAATCAGCCCCAGCATTTT
TRBV19	TRBD1	NA	TRBJ1-5	CASSIDRGSTQPQHF	TGTGCCAGTAGTATCGACAGGGGAAGCACTCAGCCCCAGCATTTT
TRBV14	NA	many	TRBJ1-4	CASSQGGYEKLFF	TGTGCCAGCAGCCAGGGGGGTTATGAAAAACTGTTTTTT
TRBV12-3/TRBV12-4	TRBD2	NA	TRBJ2-7	CASSLRTSGSSGEQYF	TGTGCCAGCAGTTTAAGGACTAGCGGGAGTTCAGGGGAGCAGTACTTC
TRBV5-1	NA	many	TRBJ1-3	CASSPRTASGNTIYF	TGCGCCAGCAGCCCTCGGACAGCTTCTGGAAACACCATATATTTT
TRBV27	TRBD1	many	TRBJ2-7	CASSLQGLNYEQYF	TGTGCCAGCAGTCTACAGGGGTTGAACTACGAGCAGTACTTC
TRBV7-2	NA	many	TRBJ2-5	CASSLVEQSTETQYF	TGTGCCAGCAGCTTAGTAGAGCAGTCTACAGAGACCCAGTACTTC
TRBV24-1	TRBD2	few	TRBJ2-1	CATSDLWLAGGGNEQFF	TGTGCCACCAGTGATTTGTGGCTAGCGGGAGGAGGTAATGAGCAGTTCTTC
TRBV4-2	NA	NA	TRBJ2-1	CASSQKGGGYTVNEQFF	TGTGCCAGCAGCCAAAAGGGGGGGGGATATACCGTCAATGAGCAGTTCTTC
TRBV9	NA	once	TRBJ1-2	CASSVPGIPGYTF	TGTGCCAGCAGCGTACCCGGGATTCCTGGCTACACCTTC
TRBV5-1	TRBD2	few	TRBJ2-1	CASSLGTSGSGYNEQFF	TGCGCCAGCAGCCTAGGGACTAGCGGGAGTGGGTACAATGAGCAGTTCTTC
TRBV7-2	TRBD2	NA	TRBJ2-4	CASSSSGKNIQYF	TGTGCCAGCAGCTCCAGCGGGAAGAACATTCAGTACTTC
TRBV4-1	NA	NA	TRBJ1-1	CASSQRGTVNTEAFF	TGCGCCAGCAGCCAAAGGGGGACGGTGAACACTGAAGCTTTCTTT
TRBV20-1	TRBD2	many	TRBJ2-7	CSARGPSGRSHEQYF	TGCAGTGCTAGAGGCCCGAGCGGGAGGTCCCACGAGCAGTACTTC
TRBV7-8	NA	many	TRBJ1-1	CASSLGVRGEAFF	TGTGCCAGCAGCTTAGGAGTGCGGGGGGAAGCTTTCTTT
TRBV14	NA	many	TRBJ2-1	CASSQDGNRALNEQFF	TGTGCCAGCAGCCAAGATGGGAACAGGGCCCTGAATGAGCAGTTCTTC
TRBV24-1	NA	many	TRBJ2-5	CATRGSPQETQYF	TGTGCCACCCGGGGCAGCCCTCAAGAGACCCAGTACTTC
TRBV27	NA	NA	TRBJ1-4	CASSFGFATNEKLFF	TGTGCCAGCAGTTTCGGCTTTGCAACTAATGAAAAACTGTTTTTT
TRBV9	NA	NA	TRBJ1-4	CASSVGTVEKLFF	TGTGCCAGCAGCGTAGGGACAGTTGAAAAACTGTTTTTT
TRBV7-8	NA	NA	TRBJ2-1	CASSPLPWGNEQFF	TGTGCCAGCAGCCCACTTCCCTGGGGAAATGAGCAGTTCTTC
TRBV12-3/TRBV12-4	TRBD1	few	TRBJ2-7	CASSSGTGLSEQYF	TGTGCCAGCAGTTCCGGGACAGGTCTCTCCGAGCAGTACTTC
TRBV20-1	NA	many	TRBJ2-6	CSAPWTGANVLTF	TGCAGTGCTCCCTGGACTGGGGCCAACGTCCTGACTTTC
TRBV24-1	NA	many	TRBJ1-5	CATSSRQANSNQPQHF	TGTGCCACCAGTAGTAGACAGGCAAATAGCAATCAGCCCCAGCATTTT
TRBV7-6	TRBD1	NA	TRBJ1-5	CASSSGQGTQPQHF	TGTGCCAGCAGCTCCGGACAGGGCACTCAGCCCCAGCATTTT
TRBV5-1	NA	NA	TRBJ2-5	CASSFGASQETQYF	TGCGCCAGCAGCTTTGGCGCCTCTCAAGAGACCCAGTACTTC
TRBV28	TRBD2	once	TRBJ2-2	CASRNSGSVTGELFF	TGTGCCAGCAGAAATAGCGGGAGCGTTACCGGGGAGCTGTTTTTT
TRBV12-3/TRBV12-4	TRBD1	few	TRBJ2-2	CASSWGQGGTGELFF	TGTGCCAGCAGTTGGGGACAGGGCGGCACCGGGGAGCTGTTTTTT
TRBV25-1	NA	NA	TRBJ2-7	CASGRSGYYEQYF	TGTGCCAGCGGCCGGAGCGGATACTACGAGCAGTACTTC
TRBV4-2	TRBD2	NA	TRBJ2-3	CASSQGLAASTDTQYF	TGTGCCAGCAGCCAGGGACTAGCGGCGAGCACAGATACGCAGTATTTT
TRBV28	NA	many	TRBJ1-5	CASSPPQRQPQHF	TGTGCCAGCAGTCCCCCCCAACGTCAGCCCCAGCATTTT
TRBV5-6	NA	NA	TRBJ1-4	CASSLATTNEKLFF	TGTGCCAGCAGCTTGGCCACAACTAATGAAAAACTGTTTTTT
TRBV5-1	TRBD1	few	TRBJ1-5	CASSLRDRRETTSNQPQHF	TGCGCCAGCAGCCTCCGGGACAGGAGAGAAACTACCAGCAATCAGCCCCAGCATTTT
TRBV5-1	NA	few	TRBJ2-2	CASSSDSPGTGELFF	TGCGCCAGCAGCTCGGACAGTCCGGGCACCGGGGAGCTGTTTTTT
TRBV9	TRBD2	few	TRBJ2-1	CASSHLAVSYNEQFF	TGTGCCAGCAGCCATCTAGCGGTCTCCTACAATGAGCAGTTCTTC
TRBV3-1	TRBD2	few	TRBJ2-2	CASSQATSGRSTGELFF	TGTGCCAGCAGCCAAGCCACTAGCGGGAGGAGCACCGGGGAGCTGTTTTTT
TRBV10-3	TRBD2	few	TRBJ2-2	CAISELAGNTGELFF	TGTGCCATCAGTGAACTAGCGGGAAACACCGGGGAGCTGTTTTTT
TRBV18	NA	NA	TRBJ1-5	CASSGSDSNQPQHF	TGTGCCAGCTCTGGCAGCGATAGCAATCAGCCCCAGCATTTT
TRBV5-1	NA	many	TRBJ2-7	CASSLAPGPYEQYF	TGCGCCAGCAGCTTGGCCCCAGGCCCCTACGAGCAGTACTTC